This note documents a single T cell receptor beta chain sequence. These data belong to a study of blood T cell repertoires in COVID-19. Study in general: There were acute and convalescent COVID-19 samples, and they came from the United States, Italy and Spain.

CDR3 length equals 13 residues. Germline CDR1 reads GTSNPN; CDR2 reads SVGIG (reference sequence). V lost 1 base and J lost 4, with 8 bases in between. This table comes from immunoSEQ multiplex PCR, and its TCRdb copy is limited to in-frame clones, with some not included. There are under 50,000 clones in the sample; around 82% occur only once, and approximately 4% lies in the top ten. The sequencing input was peripheral blood. This rearrangement joins TRBV30 to TRBJ1-5; D perhaps matches TRBD1 (5 bases). The receptor's source is a woman between 65 and 79 years old with acute or convalescent COVID-19. The CDR3 DNA reads TGTGCCTGGAGTGGGGGGGGTAATCAGCCCCAGCATTTT. This sequence encodes CAWSGGGNQPQHF. Filled out from reference TRBV30 and TRBJ1-5, the complete variable domain reads SQTIHQWPATLVQPVGSPLSLECTVEGTSNPNLYWYRQAAGRGLQLLFYSVGIGQISSEVPQNLSASRPQDRQFILSSKKLLLSDSGFYLCAWSGGGNQPQHFGDGTRLSIL.